The 9 T cell receptor beta chains presented below share a single source sample, sequenced in a study of cytomegalovirus exposure and HLA in healthy donors. Use of 60 Vbeta and 13 Jbeta primers characterized the PCR. TCRdb's copy holds only in-frame clones and misses some; the assay was immunoSEQ multiplex PCR. The table shows some 210,000 clones, with approximately 80% occurring only once. The sample was PBMCs. The receptors stem from a woman in her fifties or sixties in good health and CMV-seropositive.

This chain uses TRBV5-8 with TRBJ2-5; maybe TRBD1 (6 bases). V lost 3 bases and J lost 3, with 18 bases in between. Germline CDR1 reads SGHTS; CDR2 reads YDEGEE. This CDR3 is 16 amino acids long. The CDR3 reads CASSWGNRVLKETQYF. CDR3 bases: TGTGCCAGCAGCTGGGGAAACAGGGTATTGAAAGAGACCCAGTACTTC.

The chain links TRBV4-1 to TRBJ1-4; tentatively, D is TRBD1 (5 bases). Germline V gene sequence: CDR1 MGHRA, CDR2 YSYEKL. CDR3 length: 15 residues. The V gene lost 5 bases and the J gene lost 0 bases, with 10 bases spanning the gap. CDR3 in amino acids: CASSRQQTTNEKLFF. CDR3 DNA: TGCGCCAGCAGCAGACAGCAAACAACTAATGAAAAACTGTTTTTT.

The V and J genes are TRBV6-6 and TRBJ2-5; TRBD2 matches 8 bases. The germline CDR1 and CDR2 sequences are MNHNY and SVGAGI (reference sequence). This CDR3 is built from 16 residues. V trimming: 8 bases; J trimming: 5 bases; junction bases outside the gene matches: 16. This CDR3 is CASSPPSFSGTETQYF. For the CDR3, the DNA is TGTGCCAGCTCGCCCCCTAGTTTTAGCGGGACGGAGACCCAGTACTTC.

This chain joins TRBV11-2 and TRBJ2-1, with D possibly matching TRBD2 (7 bases). The CDR3 runs to 14 residues. Trimming left V 5 bases short and J 7 bases short, with 15 bases between. Looked up from germline, CDR1 is SGHAT and CDR2 is FQNNGV. The DNA of the CDR3 is TGTGCCAGCAGCCCAAGGGGGAGGGAGAATGAGCAGTTCTTC. Translation: CASSPRGRENEQFF.

J is TRBJ2-7 and V is TRBV28; 7 nucleotides align to TRBD1. This CDR3 has 14 residues. Germline lookup yields CDR1 MDHEN and CDR2 SYDVKM. Germline trimming cut 2 bases from V and 2 bases from J; bases unmatched to any gene: 3. CDR3 sequence reads: CASSLTGATYEQYF. The CDR3 DNA reads as TGTGCCAGCAGTTTAACAGGGGCCACCTACGAGCAGTACTTC.

This chain joins TRBV7-2 and TRBJ2-1, with D possibly matching TRBD1 (6 bases). Germline CDR1 reads SGHTA; CDR2 reads FQGNSA. The CDR3 covers 14 residues. With 5 bases removed from V and 5 bases from J, the gap between germline ends came to 13 bases. For the CDR3, the DNA is TGTGCCAGCAGCGTGAATAGGGGGAACAATGAGCAGTTCTTC. Protein: CASSVNRGNNEQFF.

This clone was observed a single time. The rearrangement uses TRBV10-1 and TRBJ1-5, with D maybe TRBD1 (5 bases). CDR3 length: 17 amino acids. The ends were cut back, 4 bases at V and 2 bases at J, with 18 bases in the middle. Germline CDR1 is WNHNN and CDR2 is SYGVQD (reference sequence). CDR3 nucleotides: TGCGCCAGCAGTGCGGACAAGATTTTATGTCGCAATCAGCCCCAGCATTTT. As protein: CASSADKILCRNQPQHF.

V is TRBV7-2 and J is TRBJ1-2; TRBD1 is a possible D gene (6 bases). Per the germline V gene, CDR1 is SGHTA and CDR2 is FQGNSA. V was pared by 1 base and J by 4 bases, with 16 bases between. The CDR3 length is 16 residues. CDR3 residues: CASSLEGTSRGYGYTF. CDR3 nucleotide sequence: TGTGCCAGCAGCTTAGAGGGAACCTCCAGGGGCTATGGCTACACCTTC.

This clone was seen more than once but under ten times. The chain recombines TRBV7-8 with TRBJ1-2; D may be TRBD1 (6 bases). This CDR3 has 15 amino acids. Trimming cost V 3 bases and J 0 bases, with 11 bases left between them. CDR1 is SGHVS and CDR2 is FQNEAQ in the germline V gene. DNA of the CDR3: TGTGCCAGCAGCTTTCGAGGGGGGGCTAACTATGGCTACACCTTC. It specifies CASSFRGGANYGYTF.